These T cell receptor beta chains were read from a single sample in a study of identical twins. MiXCR was run by TCRdb on the 5' RACE reads, yielding one entry per CDR3 protein. Among 1,800,000 or so distinct CDR3 sequences listed, about 31% were seen once. The material sequenced was cord blood. The receptor set was obtained from a newborn girl in good health. Each CDR3 is given with its conserved first and last residue. A D gene is named only where the DNA matches it firmly. A row's size may be missing; if present it is once, few, many or a size class.

d_call	v_call	j_call	clone_size	cdr3_nt	cdr3_aa
TRBD2	TRBV3-1	TRBJ2-2	.	TGTGCCAGCAGCCCAGGACTAGCGGAGGCGAACACCGGGGAGCTGTTTTTT	CASSPGLAEANTGELFF
TRBD2	TRBV30	TRBJ2-1	many	TGTGCCTGGAGCGGGGGGGCCTACAATGAGCAGTTCTTC	CAWSGGAYNEQFF
.	TRBV29-1	TRBJ1-1	few	TGCAGCGGCCGTACAGGCCAGGTCACTGAAGCTTTCTTT	CSGRTGQVTEAFF
TRBD1	TRBV6-1	TRBJ1-1	.	TGTACCAGCAGTACCACAGGGGTGGGTGAAGCTTTCTTT	CTSSTTGVGEAFF
.	TRBV20-1	TRBJ1-2	.	TGCAGTGCTGTCCAGGGGTACTATGGCTACACCTTC	CSAVQGYYGYTF
TRBD1	TRBV7-9	TRBJ1-4	.	TGTGCCAGCAGTGCCGGACAGGGAGCTAATGAAAAACTGTTTTTT	CASSAGQGANEKLFF
.	TRBV19	TRBJ2-7	.	TGTGCCAGTGCGCCGGGGGACAGCACCTACGAGCAGTACTTC	CASAPGDSTYEQYF
.	TRBV20-1	TRBJ2-2	.	TGCAGTGCTAGAGTTGACGGGCGTGGGGCCTCGAAAGGGGAGCTGTTTTTT	CSARVDGRGASKGELFF
.	TRBV7-9	TRBJ2-1	.	TGTGCCAGCAGCTGGGGACTCCTCTACAATGAGCAGTTCTTC	CASSWGLLYNEQFF
.	TRBV12-3/TRBV12-4	TRBJ2-1	.	TGTGCCAGCAGTTTAAGGCTAGTGGGAAGCTCCTACAATGAGCAGTTCTTC	CASSLRLVGSSYNEQFF
.	TRBV5-1	TRBJ2-1	few	TGCGCCAGCAGCTTGGTTGGGGACTCCTACAATGAGCAGTTCTTC	CASSLVGDSYNEQFF
.	TRBV9	TRBJ2-1	few	TGTGCCAGCAGCGTAGGGGGGAACTTGAATGAGCAGTTCTTC	CASSVGGNLNEQFF
.	TRBV12-3/TRBV12-4	TRBJ1-1	few	TGTGCCAGCAGTATCAGGGCGAATTACCTGAACACTGAAGCTTTCTTT	CASSIRANYLNTEAFF
.	TRBV21-1	TRBJ2-1	.	TGTGCCAGCAGCGCCCGGGCCCAGGGGGGGTACAATGAGCAGTTCTTC	CASSARAQGGYNEQFF
.	TRBV12-3/TRBV12-4	TRBJ2-7	.	TGTGCCAGCAGTTTATTGTCGGGGATCGACGAGCAGTACTTC	CASSLLSGIDEQYF